What follows describes a single T cell receptor beta chain. Its antigen is not identified. The source of the sample is a study of shared clonotypes between healthy human individuals. Broader study findings: Estimated richness was generally greater in naive than memory subsets.

Execution of the assay was at deep level. It was around 180 ng DNA, about 30,000 T cell genomes, that sorted-subset replicate PCRs used. The data were produced by immunoSEQ multiplex PCR, yet TCRdb's version contains in-frame clones alone and is incomplete. The table shows approximately 720,000 clones, with about 91% occurring only once. CD45RO-negative, CCR7-selected cells formed the naive CD8 fraction, which excluded terminally differentiated effector memory CD45RA+ cells. The CDR3 sequence is 15 residues long. The germline V and J ends were trimmed by 5 bases and 1 base, with 12 bases remaining between them. Germline V gene data show CDR1 as LGHNA and CDR2 as YNFKEQ.

Sample: naive CD8+ T cells sorted from blood. This clonotype was sampled from a man aged 25-40 years in good health. The V and J genes are TRBV4-2 and TRBJ1-3; TRBD1 is a possible D gene (6 bases). CDR3 protein: CASSWTVGSGNTIYF. The CDR3 DNA reads as TGTGCCAGCAGCTGGACAGTTGGATCTGGAAACACCATATATTTT.